This T cell receptor (beta chain) was recorded in a study of blood T cell repertoires in COVID-19. The method was immunoSEQ multiplex PCR; TCRdb's version includes in-frame clones alone and lacks a portion of them. This sample yields some 72,000 clones, of which around 89% are seen a single time; less than 0.65% belongs to the top ten. The TCR originated in a man between 60 and 75 years old with acute or convalescent COVID-19. The material sequenced was peripheral blood.

In DNA, the CDR3 is TGCGCCAGCAGCCTATACTTAGCGGGAGGCCCCGGGGAGCTGTTTTTT. Residues: CASSLYLAGGPGELFF. The chain employs TRBV5-1 and TRBJ2-2; 10 nucleotides align to TRBD2. This CDR3 has 16 amino acids. Per the germline V gene, CDR1 is SGHRS and CDR2 is YFSETQ. V lost 4 bases to trimming and J lost 6 bases; unmatched junction nucleotides: 9.